These T cell receptor beta chains were read from a single sample in a study of blood T cell repertoires in COVID-19. Profiled with immunoSEQ multiplex PCR; TCRdb holds only in-frame clones, not every one. The sample holds about 190,000 clones; around 79% are singletons and the top ten take less than 15%. The sample was peripheral blood. The receptors derive from a man over 45 who had recovered from COVID-19. The CDR3 runs from the conserved cysteine through the conserved F or W. The order of the fields is CDR3 DNA, CDR3 protein, CDR3 length, clone size, V gene, J gene, D gene. A D gene is named only where the DNA matches it firmly. Clone size is not always given. Where it is, it says once, few, many or a class for expanded clones.

cdr3_nt: TGTGCCAGCCTTAGCGGGAGGGCGACAGATACGCAGTATTTT
cdr3_aa: CASLSGRATDTQYF
cdr3_length: 14
clone_size: -
v_call: TRBV6-5
j_call: TRBJ2-3
d_call: TRBD2

cdr3_nt: TGTGCCAGCAGCTTGGGCCCGGGAGTAATCGACGAGCAGTACTTC
cdr3_aa: CASSLGPGVIDEQYF
cdr3_length: 15
clone_size: -
v_call: TRBV5-4
j_call: TRBJ2-7
d_call: -

cdr3_nt: TGTGCCACGGTGGACAGAAACTATGGCTACACCTTC
cdr3_aa: CATVDRNYGYTF
cdr3_length: 12
clone_size: -
v_call: TRBV28
j_call: TRBJ1-2
d_call: -

cdr3_nt: TGTGCCACCAGCAGAGCGGACAGCACTGAAGCTTTCTTT
cdr3_aa: CATSRADSTEAFF
cdr3_length: 13
clone_size: -
v_call: TRBV15
j_call: TRBJ1-1
d_call: -

cdr3_nt: TGTGCCAGCAGCTATAACGACGGGAGGGAGGGAGAGACCCAGTACTTC
cdr3_aa: CASSYNDGREGETQYF
cdr3_length: 16
clone_size: -
v_call: TRBV11-2
j_call: TRBJ2-5
d_call: TRBD2

cdr3_nt: TGTGCCAGCAGCTTCTCGGGAGGGACCTACGAGCAGTACTTC
cdr3_aa: CASSFSGGTYEQYF
cdr3_length: 14
clone_size: -
v_call: TRBV7-2
j_call: TRBJ2-7
d_call: TRBD2

cdr3_nt: TGTGCCAGCAGCTTAGAGGACAGGTTCTACGAGCAGTACTTC
cdr3_aa: CASSLEDRFYEQYF
cdr3_length: 14
clone_size: -
v_call: TRBV7-9
j_call: TRBJ2-7
d_call: TRBD1

cdr3_nt: TGTGCCAGCAGGGAAACAGGGGGTAACACTGAAGCTTTCTTT
cdr3_aa: CASRETGGNTEAFF
cdr3_length: 14
clone_size: -
v_call: TRBV6-1
j_call: TRBJ1-1
d_call: TRBD1

cdr3_nt: TGTGCCAGCGGAAGCGGGGCGAACACCGGGGAGCTGTTTTTT
cdr3_aa: CASGSGANTGELFF
cdr3_length: 14
clone_size: -
v_call: TRBV2
j_call: TRBJ2-2
d_call: TRBD2

cdr3_nt: TGTGCCAGCAGTTTTGCGGGGCGTGGGTATGGCTACACCTTC
cdr3_aa: CASSFAGRGYGYTF
cdr3_length: 14
clone_size: -
v_call: TRBV27
j_call: TRBJ1-2
d_call: -

cdr3_nt: TGTGCCAGCAGTGATTCTTATGGACAGGGGATGGGCAGGAGCACTGAAGCTTTCTTT
cdr3_aa: CASSDSYGQGMGRSTEAFF
cdr3_length: 19
clone_size: -
v_call: TRBV6-4
j_call: TRBJ1-1
d_call: TRBD1

cdr3_nt: TGTGCCAGCAGCTGGCGGGGCGATAAAACGGATGAGCAGTTCTTC
cdr3_aa: CASSWRGDKTDEQFF
cdr3_length: 15
clone_size: -
v_call: TRBV7-3
j_call: TRBJ2-1
d_call: -

cdr3_nt: TGTGCCAGCAGCATCCAAACAGGGGCCGATATCTACGAGCAGTACTTC
cdr3_aa: CASSIQTGADIYEQYF
cdr3_length: 16
clone_size: -
v_call: TRBV5-4
j_call: TRBJ2-7
d_call: TRBD1

cdr3_nt: TGTGCCAGCAGCCAGGGCGGGAGTACCGCCTACAATGAGCAGTTCTTC
cdr3_aa: CASSQGGSTAYNEQFF
cdr3_length: 16
clone_size: once
v_call: TRBV3-1/TRBV3-2
j_call: TRBJ2-1
d_call: TRBD2

cdr3_nt: TGTGCCAGCAGCATGGGACTAGCGGATGAGCAGTTCTTC
cdr3_aa: CASSMGLADEQFF
cdr3_length: 13
clone_size: -
v_call: TRBV7-2
j_call: TRBJ2-1
d_call: TRBD2

cdr3_nt: TGTGCCAGCTCACCGACAGGGAACGCGTACGAGCAGTACTTC
cdr3_aa: CASSPTGNAYEQYF
cdr3_length: 14
clone_size: once
v_call: TRBV18
j_call: TRBJ2-7
d_call: TRBD1

cdr3_nt: TGCGCCAGCAGCTTGTCGGGGTCCTCCTACAATGAGCAGTTCTTC
cdr3_aa: CASSLSGSSYNEQFF
cdr3_length: 15
clone_size: few
v_call: TRBV5-1
j_call: TRBJ2-1
d_call: -

cdr3_nt: TGTGCCAGCAGCTTAGCAGTAGCGGGAGCCTACGAGCAGTACTTC
cdr3_aa: CASSLAVAGAYEQYF
cdr3_length: 15
clone_size: -
v_call: TRBV7-2
j_call: TRBJ2-7
d_call: TRBD2

cdr3_nt: TGTGCCAGCAGTACGAGAGAGGGACTCTCCTACAATGAGCAGTTCTTC
cdr3_aa: CASSTREGLSYNEQFF
cdr3_length: 16
clone_size: -
v_call: TRBV6-6
j_call: TRBJ2-1
d_call: -

cdr3_nt: TGCGCCAGCAGCCAAGCCCGAGAGCGCGGCGCGTTCGCCAAAAACATTCAGTACTTC
cdr3_aa: CASSQARERGAFAKNIQYF
cdr3_length: 19
clone_size: -
v_call: TRBV4-3
j_call: TRBJ2-4
d_call: -

cdr3_nt: TGTGCCAGCAGCTTCCTCGGACAGGGTGAGGCTTCCACCTTC
cdr3_aa: CASSFLGQGEASTF
cdr3_length: 14
clone_size: -
v_call: TRBV11-2
j_call: TRBJ1-2
d_call: TRBD1

cdr3_nt: TGTGCCAGTAGTACCGGGGACAGGGGGCTGATCCAGCCCCAGCATTTT
cdr3_aa: CASSTGDRGLIQPQHF
cdr3_length: 16
clone_size: -
v_call: TRBV19
j_call: TRBJ1-5
d_call: TRBD1

cdr3_nt: TGCAGTGCCGTACCGGGGTACGAGCAGTACTTC
cdr3_aa: CSAVPGYEQYF
cdr3_length: 11
clone_size: -
v_call: TRBV20-1
j_call: TRBJ2-7
d_call: -

cdr3_nt: TGTGCCAGCAGCGGGAGGGGGGAGCGGGACACAGATACGCAGTATTTT
cdr3_aa: CASSGRGERDTDTQYF
cdr3_length: 16
clone_size: -
v_call: TRBV21-1
j_call: TRBJ2-3
d_call: -

cdr3_nt: TGTGCCAGCAGCCTCCCGTGGGGGCGGCGCGAGCAGTTCTTC
cdr3_aa: CASSLPWGRREQFF
cdr3_length: 14
clone_size: -
v_call: TRBV7-2
j_call: TRBJ2-1
d_call: -

cdr3_nt: TGTGCCAGCAGCCAACAGATCCAAGAGACCCAGTACTTC
cdr3_aa: CASSQQIQETQYF
cdr3_length: 13
clone_size: -
v_call: TRBV14
j_call: TRBJ2-5
d_call: -

cdr3_nt: TGTGCCAGCAGTTTAAAGGGCGTAGACAGGGATTTCTCCTACAATGAGCAGTTCTTC
cdr3_aa: CASSLKGVDRDFSYNEQFF
cdr3_length: 19
clone_size: -
v_call: TRBV27
j_call: TRBJ2-1
d_call: TRBD1

cdr3_nt: TGCGCCAGCATTTTTAGAAATGAGCAGTTCTTC
cdr3_aa: CASIFRNEQFF
cdr3_length: 11
clone_size: many
v_call: TRBV5-1
j_call: TRBJ2-1
d_call: -

cdr3_nt: TGTGCCAGCAGCCAGCTCGGACAGGGGGGATCGAACACCGGGGAGCTGTTTTTT
cdr3_aa: CASSQLGQGGSNTGELFF
cdr3_length: 18
clone_size: -
v_call: TRBV5-6
j_call: TRBJ2-2
d_call: TRBD1

cdr3_nt: TGTGCCAGCAGCTTAGGGAGTAATCAGCCCCAGCATTTT
cdr3_aa: CASSLGSNQPQHF
cdr3_length: 13
clone_size: -
v_call: TRBV11-2
j_call: TRBJ1-5
d_call: -

cdr3_nt: TGCGCCAGCAGCTACGTGGACATATCCTACGAGCAGTACTTC
cdr3_aa: CASSYVDISYEQYF
cdr3_length: 14
clone_size: -
v_call: TRBV5-1
j_call: TRBJ2-7
d_call: -

cdr3_nt: TGTGCCTGGAGTTTCCGGCGGGGCTACACCTTC
cdr3_aa: CAWSFRRGYTF
cdr3_length: 11
clone_size: once
v_call: TRBV30
j_call: TRBJ1-2
d_call: -

cdr3_nt: TGTGCCAGTAGTATGACAGGGCCTGGAAACACCATATATTTT
cdr3_aa: CASSMTGPGNTIYF
cdr3_length: 14
clone_size: many
v_call: TRBV19
j_call: TRBJ1-3
d_call: TRBD1

cdr3_nt: TGTGCCAGCAGTCCGGGGACAGGTTATTACAATGAGCAGTTCTTC
cdr3_aa: CASSPGTGYYNEQFF
cdr3_length: 15
clone_size: -
v_call: TRBV7-3
j_call: TRBJ2-1
d_call: TRBD1

cdr3_nt: TGTGCCAGTAGTATAGATCCAGTGTCCGAGCAGTACTTC
cdr3_aa: CASSIDPVSEQYF
cdr3_length: 13
clone_size: -
v_call: TRBV19
j_call: TRBJ2-7
d_call: -

cdr3_nt: TGTGCCAGCAGCTTAGTGGGGACAGAGTGTCATTTT
cdr3_aa: CASSLVGTECHF
cdr3_length: 12
clone_size: -
v_call: TRBV7-2
j_call: TRBJ2-3
d_call: TRBD1

cdr3_nt: TGTGCCAGCAGTTACAGCGGCTACGAGCAGTACTTC
cdr3_aa: CASSYSGYEQYF
cdr3_length: 12
clone_size: -
v_call: TRBV12-3/TRBV12-4
j_call: TRBJ2-7
d_call: -

cdr3_nt: TGTGCCAGCAGCCGGGGACAGGGGGCGTACGAGCAGTACTTC
cdr3_aa: CASSRGQGAYEQYF
cdr3_length: 14
clone_size: -
v_call: TRBV11-3
j_call: TRBJ2-7
d_call: TRBD1

cdr3_nt: TGTGCCAGCATCTCCGGGAGCCTCGGGAATGAGCAGTTCTTC
cdr3_aa: CASISGSLGNEQFF
cdr3_length: 14
clone_size: -
v_call: TRBV28
j_call: TRBJ2-1
d_call: -

cdr3_nt: TGTGCCAGCAGTGTAAGACTAGCGGGTGGCGGAACAGATACGCAGTATTTT
cdr3_aa: CASSVRLAGGGTDTQYF
cdr3_length: 17
clone_size: -
v_call: TRBV27
j_call: TRBJ2-3
d_call: TRBD2

cdr3_nt: TGTGCCAGTAGTATGGGTAGCGGGAGCACAGATACGCAGTATTTT
cdr3_aa: CASSMGSGSTDTQYF
cdr3_length: 15
clone_size: -
v_call: TRBV19
j_call: TRBJ2-3
d_call: TRBD2

cdr3_nt: TGCGCCAGCAGCCAAGCGGGATACGGCGCAGATACGCAGTATTTT
cdr3_aa: CASSQAGYGADTQYF
cdr3_length: 15
clone_size: -
v_call: TRBV4-1
j_call: TRBJ2-3
d_call: -

cdr3_nt: TGTGCCACCAGTGACGGACTAGCGGGATACACAGATACGCAGTATTTT
cdr3_aa: CATSDGLAGYTDTQYF
cdr3_length: 16
clone_size: -
v_call: TRBV24-1
j_call: TRBJ2-3
d_call: TRBD2

cdr3_nt: TGCGCCAGCAGCTTGGAGCGGGCACGCTACGAGCAGTACTTC
cdr3_aa: CASSLERARYEQYF
cdr3_length: 14
clone_size: -
v_call: TRBV5-1
j_call: TRBJ2-7
d_call: -

cdr3_nt: TGTGCCAGCAGCGTAGGCACCGGGGGGCCTGAGACCCAGTACTTC
cdr3_aa: CASSVGTGGPETQYF
cdr3_length: 15
clone_size: -
v_call: TRBV9
j_call: TRBJ2-5
d_call: -

cdr3_nt: TGCAGCGTTGAACTGACAAATGAGCAGTTCTTC
cdr3_aa: CSVELTNEQFF
cdr3_length: 11
clone_size: few
v_call: TRBV29-1
j_call: TRBJ2-1
d_call: -